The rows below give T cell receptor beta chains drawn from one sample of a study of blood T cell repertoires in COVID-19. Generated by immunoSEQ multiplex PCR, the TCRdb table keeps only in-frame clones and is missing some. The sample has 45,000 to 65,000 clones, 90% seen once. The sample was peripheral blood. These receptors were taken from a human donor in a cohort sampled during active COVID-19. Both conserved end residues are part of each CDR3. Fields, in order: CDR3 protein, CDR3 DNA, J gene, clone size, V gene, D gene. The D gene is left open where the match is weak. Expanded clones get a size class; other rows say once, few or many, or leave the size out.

CDR3aa: CASRTGQGARQETQYF; CDR3nt: TGTGCCAGTCGGACTGGACAGGGGGCGCGGCAAGAGACCCAGTACTTC; j_gene: TRBJ2-5; abundance: once; v_gene: TRBV19; d_gene: TRBD1
CDR3aa: CATSRGGLATSDTQYF; CDR3nt: TGTGCCACCAGCAGGGGGGGACTAGCTACAAGTGATACGCAGTATTTT; j_gene: TRBJ2-3; abundance: .; v_gene: TRBV15; d_gene: TRBD2
CDR3aa: CASRVQNTEAFF; CDR3nt: TGTGCCAGTAGAGTTCAGAACACTGAAGCTTTCTTT; j_gene: TRBJ1-1; abundance: .; v_gene: TRBV6-6; d_gene: .
CDR3aa: CASSSSYGATGQANEKLFF; CDR3nt: TGTGCCAGCAGCTCCTCCTACGGGGCGACAGGCCAGGCTAATGAAAAACTGTTTTTT; j_gene: TRBJ1-4; abundance: .; v_gene: TRBV7-9; d_gene: .
CDR3aa: CAWTRTGDGYTF; CDR3nt: TGTGCCTGGACCCGAACAGGGGATGGCTACACCTTC; j_gene: TRBJ1-2; abundance: .; v_gene: TRBV30; d_gene: TRBD1
CDR3aa: CASKTLGTGDSGYTF; CDR3nt: TGTGCCAGCAAGACGCTCGGGACAGGGGATTCTGGCTACACCTTC; j_gene: TRBJ1-2; abundance: .; v_gene: TRBV27; d_gene: TRBD1
CDR3aa: CASSPEGREAQFF; CDR3nt: TGTGCCAGCAGTCCTGAAGGCAGGGAGGCGCAGTTCTTC; j_gene: TRBJ2-1; abundance: .; v_gene: TRBV12-3/TRBV12-4; d_gene: .
CDR3aa: CASSAPTGHRETQYF; CDR3nt: TGTGCCAGCAGTGCTCCAACAGGGCATAGGGAGACCCAGTACTTC; j_gene: TRBJ2-5; abundance: .; v_gene: TRBV2; d_gene: .
CDR3aa: CASSLTSGRASEQFF; CDR3nt: TGCGCCAGCAGCTTGACTAGCGGGAGGGCGAGTGAGCAGTTCTTC; j_gene: TRBJ2-1; abundance: .; v_gene: TRBV5-1; d_gene: TRBD2
CDR3aa: CASSLRGAEFF; CDR3nt: TGTGCCAGCAGCTTACGAGGCGCTGAGTTCTTC; j_gene: TRBJ2-1; abundance: .; v_gene: TRBV5-8; d_gene: .
CDR3aa: CASSFSLGQKAFF; CDR3nt: TGTGCCAGCAGCTTTTCCCTGGGCCAAAAAGCTTTCTTT; j_gene: TRBJ1-1; abundance: .; v_gene: TRBV7-9; d_gene: .
CDR3aa: CASSLETSGAPDTQYF; CDR3nt: TGCGCCAGCAGCCTGGAGACTAGCGGGGCCCCAGATACGCAGTATTTT; j_gene: TRBJ2-3; abundance: .; v_gene: TRBV4-3; d_gene: TRBD2
CDR3aa: CASSGFVGQGDEKLFF; CDR3nt: TGTGCCAGCAGTGGATTCGTAGGGCAGGGGGATGAAAAACTGTTTTTT; j_gene: TRBJ1-4; abundance: .; v_gene: TRBV6-1; d_gene: TRBD1
CDR3aa: CASSSAGVNYGYTF; CDR3nt: TGTGCCAGCAGCTCGGCCGGGGTTAACTATGGCTACACCTTC; j_gene: TRBJ1-2; abundance: .; v_gene: TRBV13; d_gene: .
CDR3aa: CASSLTGGASANEKLFF; CDR3nt: TGTGCCAGCAGTCTGACAGGGGGCGCGAGCGCTAATGAAAAACTGTTTTTT; j_gene: TRBJ1-4; abundance: .; v_gene: TRBV14; d_gene: TRBD1
CDR3aa: CASSIGGISYNEQFF; CDR3nt: TGTGCCAGTAGTATCGGGGGGATATCCTACAATGAGCAGTTCTTC; j_gene: TRBJ2-1; abundance: .; v_gene: TRBV19; d_gene: TRBD2
CDR3aa: CASRGGSSGNTIYF; CDR3nt: TGTGCCAGCAGGGGGGGGAGCTCTGGAAACACCATATATTTT; j_gene: TRBJ1-3; abundance: .; v_gene: TRBV27; d_gene: .
CDR3aa: CASSSPGTPSPEKLFF; CDR3nt: TGTGCCAGCAGTTCGCCCGGGACACCCTCGCCCGAAAAACTGTTTTTT; j_gene: TRBJ1-4; abundance: .; v_gene: TRBV28; d_gene: .
CDR3aa: CASSLVRRNTGELFF; CDR3nt: TGTGCCAGCAGCTTGGTGCGTAGGAACACCGGGGAGCTGTTTTTT; j_gene: TRBJ2-2; abundance: once; v_gene: TRBV5-5; d_gene: .
CDR3aa: CAITGLAPFGELFF; CDR3nt: TGTGCCATCACAGGACTGGCCCCTTTCGGGGAGCTGTTTTTT; j_gene: TRBJ2-2; abundance: .; v_gene: TRBV10-3; d_gene: .
CDR3aa: CASSSGNNENQPQHF; CDR3nt: TGTGCCAGCAGTTCCGGGAATAACGAGAATCAGCCCCAGCATTTT; j_gene: TRBJ1-5; abundance: .; v_gene: TRBV6-5; d_gene: .
CDR3aa: CAISFGGNGGNEQFF; CDR3nt: TGTGCCATCAGTTTCGGGGGAAACGGGGGTAATGAGCAGTTCTTC; j_gene: TRBJ2-1; abundance: .; v_gene: TRBV10-3; d_gene: .
CDR3aa: CASSLALGSGYEQYF; CDR3nt: TGCGCCAGCAGCTTGGCTTTGGGGTCAGGGTACGAGCAGTACTTC; j_gene: TRBJ2-7; abundance: .; v_gene: TRBV5-1; d_gene: .
CDR3aa: CASSLSPGQKNF; CDR3nt: TGTGCCAGCAGCTTGTCACCGGGACAGAAAAACTTC; j_gene: TRBJ2-5; abundance: .; v_gene: TRBV5-6; d_gene: TRBD1
CDR3aa: CATSDTGAMNTGELFF; CDR3nt: TGTGCCACCAGTGATACAGGGGCCATGAACACCGGGGAGCTGTTTTTT; j_gene: TRBJ2-2; abundance: .; v_gene: TRBV24-1; d_gene: TRBD1
CDR3aa: CASSQGQGRFWNTEAFF; CDR3nt: TGCGCCAGCAGCCAAGGGCAGGGTAGATTTTGGAACACTGAAGCTTTCTTT; j_gene: TRBJ1-1; abundance: .; v_gene: TRBV4-3; d_gene: .
CDR3aa: CASSPQGRNEQFF; CDR3nt: TGCGCCAGCAGTCCACAGGGGCGGAATGAGCAGTTCTTC; j_gene: TRBJ2-1; abundance: .; v_gene: TRBV10-1; d_gene: TRBD1
CDR3aa: CASSLEGASGNTIYF; CDR3nt: TGTGCCAGCAGCCTAGAAGGGGCCTCTGGAAACACCATATATTTT; j_gene: TRBJ1-3; abundance: .; v_gene: TRBV11-2; d_gene: .
CDR3aa: CASRPGTGEGEQFF; CDR3nt: TGCGCCAGCAGGCCCGGGACAGGGGAGGGTGAGCAGTTCTTC; j_gene: TRBJ2-1; abundance: .; v_gene: TRBV5-1; d_gene: TRBD1
CDR3aa: CASIVRGGYGYTF; CDR3nt: TGTGCCAGCATAGTAAGAGGTGGCTATGGCTACACCTTC; j_gene: TRBJ1-2; abundance: .; v_gene: TRBV6-5; d_gene: .
CDR3aa: CASSLDAHATNEKLFF; CDR3nt: TGCGCCAGCAGCTTGGACGCGCATGCAACTAATGAAAAACTGTTTTTT; j_gene: TRBJ1-4; abundance: once; v_gene: TRBV5-1; d_gene: .
CDR3aa: CASSRSGGSSYEQYF; CDR3nt: TGTGCCAGCAGCCGTAGCGGGGGAAGCTCCTACGAGCAGTACTTC; j_gene: TRBJ2-7; abundance: once; v_gene: TRBV13; d_gene: TRBD2
CDR3aa: CASTRGRQGANTGELFF; CDR3nt: TGTGCCAGCACCAGGGGGAGGCAGGGGGCGAACACCGGGGAGCTGTTTTTT; j_gene: TRBJ2-2; abundance: .; v_gene: TRBV5-6; d_gene: .
CDR3aa: CASSRMPGQKYQETQYF; CDR3nt: TGCGCCAGCAGCAGGATGCCGGGACAGAAGTACCAAGAGACCCAGTACTTC; j_gene: TRBJ2-5; abundance: .; v_gene: TRBV5-1; d_gene: TRBD1
CDR3aa: CASSSPDKWDYGYTF; CDR3nt: TGCGCCAGCAGCTCGCCGGACAAATGGGACTATGGCTACACCTTC; j_gene: TRBJ1-2; abundance: .; v_gene: TRBV5-1; d_gene: .
CDR3aa: CASRATPVFYYGYTF; CDR3nt: TGTGCCAGCAGAGCTACCCCGGTCTTTTACTATGGCTACACCTTC; j_gene: TRBJ1-2; abundance: .; v_gene: TRBV2; d_gene: .
CDR3aa: CASSPEDRTEAFF; CDR3nt: TGTGCCAGTAGTCCGGAGGACCGTACTGAAGCTTTCTTT; j_gene: TRBJ1-1; abundance: .; v_gene: TRBV19; d_gene: .
CDR3aa: CASSLEPGGLYF; CDR3nt: TGTGCCAGCAGCTTAGAACCGGGGGGGCTTTACTTC; j_gene: TRBJ2-5; abundance: .; v_gene: TRBV7-6; d_gene: TRBD2
CDR3aa: CASSFLLPPTATGDWNSPLHF; CDR3nt: TGTGCCAGCAGTTTCCTGTTACCCCCGACCGCGACAGGAGATTGGAATTCACCCCTCCACTTT; j_gene: TRBJ1-6; abundance: .; v_gene: TRBV27; d_gene: .
CDR3aa: CASRGLPAANEQYF; CDR3nt: TGTGCCAGCAGGGGCCTTCCCGCCGCTAACGAGCAGTACTTC; j_gene: TRBJ2-7; abundance: .; v_gene: TRBV28; d_gene: .
CDR3aa: CASSFGGAEAFF; CDR3nt: TGTGCCAGCAGCTTTGGAGGGGCTGAAGCTTTCTTT; j_gene: TRBJ1-1; abundance: .; v_gene: TRBV5-4; d_gene: .
CDR3aa: CASSQGLAGSHEQFF; CDR3nt: TGTGCCAGCAGCCAGGGACTAGCGGGAAGTCATGAGCAGTTCTTC; j_gene: TRBJ2-1; abundance: .; v_gene: TRBV4-2; d_gene: TRBD2
CDR3aa: CASSLAGGTFTDTQYF; CDR3nt: TGTGCCAGCAGCTTGGCGGGGGGAACATTCACAGATACGCAGTATTTT; j_gene: TRBJ2-3; abundance: .; v_gene: TRBV11-2; d_gene: TRBD2
CDR3aa: CASRTGTSGFLFF; CDR3nt: TGTGCCAGCAGAACCGGGACTAGCGGGTTTCTGTTCTTC; j_gene: TRBJ2-1; abundance: .; v_gene: TRBV2; d_gene: TRBD2
CDR3aa: CAISDTGTSGSNEQFF; CDR3nt: TGTGCCATCAGTGACACCGGGACTAGCGGGAGTAATGAGCAGTTCTTC; j_gene: TRBJ2-1; abundance: few; v_gene: TRBV10-3; d_gene: TRBD2
CDR3aa: CASSLFRSTLLEQYF; CDR3nt: TGCGCCAGCAGCCTCTTCAGATCCACCCTTTTGGAGCAGTACTTC; j_gene: TRBJ2-7; abundance: .; v_gene: TRBV5-1; d_gene: .
CDR3aa: CASSRTGTSGRTQYSTDTQYF; CDR3nt: TGTGCCAGTAGTAGGACCGGGACTAGCGGGAGAACCCAGTATAGCACAGATACGCAGTATTTT; j_gene: TRBJ2-3; abundance: .; v_gene: TRBV19; d_gene: TRBD2
CDR3aa: CASSSRTGATQYF; CDR3nt: TGTGCCAGCAGCTCACGGACAGGGGCGACCCAGTACTTC; j_gene: TRBJ2-5; abundance: .; v_gene: TRBV11-3; d_gene: TRBD1
CDR3aa: CAWSEGQPNEKLFF; CDR3nt: TGTGCCTGGAGTGAGGGACAGCCTAATGAAAAACTGTTTTTT; j_gene: TRBJ1-4; abundance: .; v_gene: TRBV30; d_gene: TRBD1
CDR3aa: CAIRSGTGGYGPQHF; CDR3nt: TGTGCCATCAGGTCCGGGACAGGGGGATATGGGCCCCAGCATTTT; j_gene: TRBJ1-5; abundance: .; v_gene: TRBV10-3; d_gene: TRBD1
CDR3aa: CASSLGQVGSNEKLFF; CDR3nt: TGTGCCAGCAGTTTAGGACAGGTCGGCTCTAATGAAAAACTGTTTTTT; j_gene: TRBJ1-4; abundance: .; v_gene: TRBV6-8; d_gene: TRBD1
CDR3aa: CASSEVSLLAGDEQYF; CDR3nt: TGTGCCAGCAGTGAAGTTTCGCTCCTAGCGGGAGACGAGCAGTACTTC; j_gene: TRBJ2-7; abundance: .; v_gene: TRBV6-1; d_gene: TRBD2
CDR3aa: CASSSGLGSYEQYF; CDR3nt: TGTGCCAGTAGTTCGGGACTAGGATCCTACGAGCAGTACTTC; j_gene: TRBJ2-7; abundance: .; v_gene: TRBV19; d_gene: TRBD2
CDR3aa: CASSKGTGENNEQFF; CDR3nt: TGTGCCAGCAGTAAGGGGACAGGGGAAAACAATGAGCAGTTCTTC; j_gene: TRBJ2-1; abundance: .; v_gene: TRBV2; d_gene: TRBD1
CDR3aa: CASQIEGTNEKLFF; CDR3nt: TGTGCCTCGCAAATTGAGGGAACTAATGAAAAACTGTTTTTT; j_gene: TRBJ1-4; abundance: .; v_gene: TRBV28; d_gene: .